This passage covers 20 T cell receptor beta chains from one sample sequenced in a study of blood T cell repertoires in COVID-19. Assay used: immunoSEQ multiplex PCR; TCRdb lists only in-frame clones, some missing. The sample has about 39,000 clones, around 86% seen once. The sequenced sample was peripheral blood. Receptors were obtained from a man between 35 and 55 years old with active COVID-19.

The chain links TRBV3-1 (or the pseudogene TRBV3-2) to TRBJ2-7; TRBD2 might be the D (6 bases). CDR1 and CDR2 from the germline V gene are LGHDT and YNNKEL (reference sequence). V lost 4 bases, J lost 2 bases, and 9 bases lay in between. The CDR3 is made up of 13 amino acids. The CDR3 loop reads CASSRTITYEQYF. In nucleotides, the CDR3 is TGTGCCAGCAGCCGGACTATCACCTACGAGCAGTACTTC.

The CDR3 DNA reads as TGTGCCATCAGCCTCGGACAGCAAGCTAACTATGGCTACACCTTC. It specifies CAISLGQQANYGYTF. V usage is TRBV10-3 and J usage is TRBJ1-2, with D possibly being TRBD1 (6 bases). The CDR3 has 15 residues. Germline CDR1 ENHRY, CDR2 SYGVKD. Trimming pared 6 bases from V and 0 bases from J, leaving 14 bases between.

The gene calls are TRBV6-5 and TRBJ2-6; D gene ambiguous. The V gene's germline CDR1 is MNHEY and CDR2 SVGAGI. CDR3 length equals 16 residues. V was clipped by 4 bases and J by 4 bases, with 14 bases between them. CDR3 sequence: CASSSPRVSGANVLTF. The DNA for the CDR3 is TGTGCCAGCAGTTCGCCCCGGGTGTCCGGGGCCAACGTCCTGACTTTC.

The CDR3 DNA sequence: TGTGCCAGCAGTTTACGGGCAGGGAGGAAGGGCTACACCTTC. Translation: CASSLRAGRKGYTF. This sequence joins TRBV27 and TRBJ1-2; a possible D gene is TRBD1 (5 bases). Germline CDR1 MNHEY, CDR2 SMNVEV (reference sequence). V gave up 2 bases and J gave up 8 bases, with 15 bases separating them. The CDR3 extends over 14 amino acids.

The V and J genes are TRBV3-1 (or the pseudogene TRBV3-2) and TRBJ2-7; 9 bases line up with TRBD1. The CDR3 runs 18 residues. CDR1 is LGHDT, CDR2 YNNKEL, per germline (reference sequence). The V segment lost 1 base and the J segment 5 bases; nucleotides outside the gene matches: 15. DNA of the CDR3: TGTGCCAGCAGCCAAGGCGACCCGTCCGGGACAGGGCCCCACGAGCAGTACTTC. Translated: CASSQGDPSGTGPHEQYF.

This chain uses TRBV28 with TRBJ2-1; a possible D gene is TRBD2 (6 bases). This CDR3 is 14 amino acids long. The V end was cut by 7 bases, the J end by 4 bases, with 14 bases between. Germline CDR1 is MDHEN and CDR2 is SYDVKM. CDR3 amino acids: CASTLTRLYNEQFF. The CDR3 bases are TGTGCCAGCACCCTGACTAGGCTGTACAATGAGCAGTTCTTC.

Here the CDR3 DNA reads TGTGCCAGCAGTTACAGGACACTTTACAATGAGCAGTTCTTC. This gives the protein CASSYRTLYNEQFF. This sequence joins TRBV6-6 and TRBJ2-1; D may be TRBD1 (5 bases). V lost 2 bases to trimming and J lost 4 bases, with 9 bases between them. Germline V gene sequence: CDR1 MNHNY, CDR2 SVGAGI (reference sequence). The CDR3 is made up of 14 amino acids.

This clone has more than one count but fewer than ten. The V gene is TRBV5-4, the J gene TRBJ2-5; the match to TRBD2 covers 8 bases. Germline CDR1 and CDR2: SGHNT and YYREEE (reference sequence). The ends lost 0 bases at V and 4 bases at J; junction bases unmatched: 11. The CDR3 length is 17 residues. The CDR3 DNA is TGTGCCAGCAGCTTGGGGGTGCAAGCGGGAGTGGGAGAGACCCAGTACTTC. Translating it yields CASSLGVQAGVGETQYF.

The chain couples TRBV19 to TRBJ2-1; TRBD2 matches 7 bases. The CDR3 has 14 residues. CDR1 and CDR2 from the germline V gene are LNHDA and SQIVND (reference sequence). Trimming removed 3 bases from V and 4 bases from J; junction bases left unmatched: 3. The CDR3 protein is CASSILAEYNEQFF. The CDR3 DNA follows: TGTGCCAGTAGTATCCTAGCGGAATACAATGAGCAGTTCTTC.

The gene calls are TRBV4-2 and TRBJ2-1; 14 positions agree with TRBD2. V was clipped by 4 bases and J by 8 bases; unmatched bases: 7. This CDR3 comprises 16 residues. Germline assignment: CDR1 LGHNA and CDR2 YNFKEQ. The CDR3 sequence is CASSPRLAGGSDEQFF. The CDR3 DNA reads as TGTGCCAGCAGCCCCAGACTAGCGGGAGGGAGCGATGAGCAGTTCTTC.

This chain joins TRBV27 and TRBJ1-3; D remains unclear. Germline V gene lookup returns CDR1 MNHEY and CDR2 SMNVEV (reference sequence). This CDR3 spans 15 amino acids. Trimming pared 6 bases from V and 0 bases from J, leaving 12 bases between. The CDR3 loop is CASRPGFSSGNTIYF. The CDR3, as DNA: TGTGCCAGCAGGCCGGGGTTCAGCTCTGGAAACACCATATATTTT.

The rearrangement links TRBV24-1 to TRBJ2-2; no definite D call. Trimming removed 5 bases at V and 7 bases at J, with 4 bases between. CDR3 length: 11 amino acids. The germline gives CDR1 KGHDR, CDR2 SFDVKD. CDR3 residues: CATSGDGELFF. DNA for the CDR3: TGTGCCACCAGTGGCGACGGGGAGCTGTTTTTT.

The CDR3: CASSLDRDRMRTQYF. CDR3 coding DNA: TGTGCCAGCAGCCTTGACAGGGATCGGATGCGTACGCAGTATTTT. The chain combines TRBV3-1 (or the pseudogene TRBV3-2) with TRBJ2-3; 7 nucleotides match TRBD1. The CDR3 totals 15 residues. The J segment lost 8 bases and the V segment lost 4 bases, leaving 12 bases of the junction unmatched. Germline CDR1 is LGHDT and CDR2 is YNNKEL (reference sequence).

The J gene is TRBJ2-5, the V gene TRBV5-1; 9 nucleotides line up with TRBD2. Germline V gene lookup returns CDR1 SGHRS and CDR2 YFSETQ. The length of the CDR3 is 15 residues. V lost 4 bases to trimming and J lost 5 bases; unmatched junction nucleotides: 9. CDR3 in DNA: TGCGCCAGCAGCATTCGACTAGCGGCCGGGGAGACCCAGTACTTC. Protein product: CASSIRLAAGETQYF.

Note on this clone: Compared with germline, one end of the junction differs, possibly owing to a read error. The CDR3 sequence is CASGHETREIAGELFF. The CDR3 region has the DNA TGTGCCAGCGGCCACGAAACTAGGGAGATCGCCGGGGAGCTGTTTTTT. J is TRBJ2-2 and V is TRBV3-1 (or the pseudogene TRBV3-2); D possibly corresponds to TRBD2 (5 bases). CDR3 size: 16 residues. Per the germline V gene, CDR1 is LGHDT and CDR2 is YNNKEL (reference sequence).

The chain recombines TRBV5-1 with TRBJ1-1; 8 bases agree with TRBD1. V lost 5 bases, J lost 3 bases, and 18 bases stayed unmatched. Germline values: CDR1 SGHRS, CDR2 YFSETQ. The CDR3 length is 18 residues. This CDR3 reads CASSPTFLGAGGHTEAFF. The CDR3 nucleotides are TGCGCCAGCAGTCCTACCTTCCTAGGGGCAGGGGGCCACACTGAAGCTTTCTTT.

The gene calls are TRBV9 and TRBJ2-1; D might be TRBD2 (5 bases). Germline lookup yields CDR1 SGDLS and CDR2 YYNGEE. The length of the CDR3 is 15 residues. Trimming took 4 bases from V and 0 from J, leaving 11 bases between them. This CDR3 is CASSLATASYNEQFF. Written as DNA, the CDR3 is TGTGCCAGCAGCCTAGCCACAGCCTCCTACAATGAGCAGTTCTTC.

This rearrangement joins TRBV7-8 to TRBJ1-1; weak D call: TRBD1 (5 bases). Germline V gene lookup returns CDR1 SGHVS and CDR2 FQNEAQ. The CDR3 sequence is 14 residues long. V was cut by 2 bases and J by 1 base, with 8 bases left in between. DNA for the CDR3: TGTGCCAGCAGCTTATTGGGGGGGAACACTGAAGCTTTCTTT. Translating gives CASSLLGGNTEAFF.

This chain connects TRBV9 to TRBJ1-1; 11 bases line up with TRBD1. Germline V lookup: CDR1 SGDLS, CDR2 YYNGEE. The V segment lost 3 bases and the J segment 5 bases; nucleotides outside the gene matches: 9. This CDR3 spans 16 amino acids. CDR3 nucleotides: TGTGCCAGCAGCGAGCCGGACAGGGGGCTGAGGACTGAAGCTTTCTTT. Its protein is CASSEPDRGLRTEAFF.

The rearrangement uses TRBV7-8 and TRBJ2-2; 7 nucleotides match TRBD1. The CDR3 extends over 15 amino acids. From germline, CDR1 is SGHVS and CDR2 FQNEAQ. V trimming: 5 bases; J trimming: 2 bases; junction bases outside the gene matches: 5. DNA for the CDR3: TGTGCCAGCAGCGCCCGACAGGGAAACACCGGGGAGCTGTTTTTT. Translation: CASSARQGNTGELFF.